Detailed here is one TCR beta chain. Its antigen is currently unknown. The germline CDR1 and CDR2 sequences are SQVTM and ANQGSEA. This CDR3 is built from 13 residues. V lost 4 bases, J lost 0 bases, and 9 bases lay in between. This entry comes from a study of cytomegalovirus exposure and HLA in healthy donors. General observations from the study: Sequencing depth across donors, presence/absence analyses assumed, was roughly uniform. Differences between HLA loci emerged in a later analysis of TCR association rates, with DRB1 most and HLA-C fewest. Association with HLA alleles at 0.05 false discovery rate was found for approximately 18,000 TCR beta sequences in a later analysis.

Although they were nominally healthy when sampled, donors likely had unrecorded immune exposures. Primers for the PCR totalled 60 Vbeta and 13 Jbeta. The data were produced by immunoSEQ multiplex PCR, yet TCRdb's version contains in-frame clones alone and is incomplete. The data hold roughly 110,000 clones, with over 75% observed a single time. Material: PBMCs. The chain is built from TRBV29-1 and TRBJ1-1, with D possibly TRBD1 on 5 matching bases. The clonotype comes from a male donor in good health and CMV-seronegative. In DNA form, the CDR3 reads TGCAGCGTTGGCGCACAGGTGAACACTGAAGCTTTCTTT. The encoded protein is CSVGAQVNTEAFF.